Reported below is one T cell receptor beta chain. Its antigen is unidentified. The data belong to a study of OX40 agonist ivuxolimab in advanced cancers. At the level of the study: Ivuxolimab is a fully human IgG2 antibody that activates OX40 (CD134). There were three patients with partial responses, one having hepatocellular carcinoma and two cutaneous melanoma.

Data came from immunoSEQ multiplex PCR; TCRdb stores just in-frame clones and leaves some out. The sample lists 55,000 to 65,000 clones; 85% were seen once. The junction had 8 bases not matched to a gene; V was cut back by 0 bases and J by 1 base. This CDR3 spans 17 amino acids. From germline, CDR1 is SGHRS and CDR2 YFSETQ. General study points: Relative to CD4+, CD8+ T cells held more expanded clones on average.

Sequenced material: CD4+ or CD8+ T cells sorted from blood, taken in a trial of the OX40 agonist ivuxolimab. This receptor was taken from an adult with an advanced solid tumor such as melanoma, head and neck, liver or kidney cancer. V is TRBV5-1 and J is TRBJ1-1; 8 nucleotides line up with TRBD1. CDR3 sequence (DNA): TGCGCCAGCAGCTTGGGACAGGGGAGGGGACCGAACACTGAAGCTTTCTTT. Encoded protein: CASSLGQGRGPNTEAFF.